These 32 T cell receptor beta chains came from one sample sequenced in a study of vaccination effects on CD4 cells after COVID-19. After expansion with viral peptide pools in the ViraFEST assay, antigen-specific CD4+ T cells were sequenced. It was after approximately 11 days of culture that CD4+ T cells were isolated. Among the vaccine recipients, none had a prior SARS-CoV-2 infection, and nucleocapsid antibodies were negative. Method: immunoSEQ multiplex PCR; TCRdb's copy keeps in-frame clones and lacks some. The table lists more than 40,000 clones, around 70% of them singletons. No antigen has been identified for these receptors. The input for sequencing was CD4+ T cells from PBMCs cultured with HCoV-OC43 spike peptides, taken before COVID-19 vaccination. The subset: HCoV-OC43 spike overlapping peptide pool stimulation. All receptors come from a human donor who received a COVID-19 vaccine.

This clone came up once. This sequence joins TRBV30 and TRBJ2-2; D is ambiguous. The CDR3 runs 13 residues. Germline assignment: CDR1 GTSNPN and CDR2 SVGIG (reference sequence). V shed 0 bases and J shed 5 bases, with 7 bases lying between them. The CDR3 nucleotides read TGTGCCTGGAGTGTAATGGGGACCGGGGAGCTGTTTTTT. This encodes CAWSVMGTGELFF. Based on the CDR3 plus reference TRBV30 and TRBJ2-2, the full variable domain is SQTIHQWPATLVQPVGSPLSLECTVEGTSNPNLYWYRQAAGRGLQLLFYSVGIGQISSEVPQNLSASRPQDRQFILSSKKLLLSDSGFYLCAWSVMGTGELFFGEGSRLTVL.

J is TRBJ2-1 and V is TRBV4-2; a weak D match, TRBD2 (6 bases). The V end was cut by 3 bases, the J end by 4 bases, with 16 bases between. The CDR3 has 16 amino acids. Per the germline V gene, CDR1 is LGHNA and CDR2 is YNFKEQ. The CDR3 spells CASSQDRDSRYNEQFF. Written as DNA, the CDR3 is TGTGCCAGCAGCCAGGACCGGGACTCTCGGTACAATGAGCAGTTCTTC.

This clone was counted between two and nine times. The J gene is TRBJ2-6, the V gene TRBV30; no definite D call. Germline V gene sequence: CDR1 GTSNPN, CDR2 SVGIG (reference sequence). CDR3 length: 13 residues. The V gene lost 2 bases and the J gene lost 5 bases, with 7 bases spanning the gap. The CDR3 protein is CAWSLRWANVLTF. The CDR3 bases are TGTGCCTGGAGTCTCCGCTGGGCCAACGTCCTGACTTTC.

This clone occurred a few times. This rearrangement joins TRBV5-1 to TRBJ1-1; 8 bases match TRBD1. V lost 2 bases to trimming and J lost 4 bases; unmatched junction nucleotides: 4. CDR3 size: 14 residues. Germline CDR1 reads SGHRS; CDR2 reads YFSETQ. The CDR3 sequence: CASSLGQGFTEAFF. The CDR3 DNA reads TGCGCCAGCAGCTTAGGACAGGGATTCACTGAAGCTTTCTTT.

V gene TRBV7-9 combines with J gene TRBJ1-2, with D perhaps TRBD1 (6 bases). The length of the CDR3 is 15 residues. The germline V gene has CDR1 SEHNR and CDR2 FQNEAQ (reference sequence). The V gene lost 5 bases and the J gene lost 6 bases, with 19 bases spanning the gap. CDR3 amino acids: CASSRTSTGSDGYTF. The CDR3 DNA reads TGTGCCAGCAGCAGAACGTCGACAGGATCGGATGGCTACACCTTC.

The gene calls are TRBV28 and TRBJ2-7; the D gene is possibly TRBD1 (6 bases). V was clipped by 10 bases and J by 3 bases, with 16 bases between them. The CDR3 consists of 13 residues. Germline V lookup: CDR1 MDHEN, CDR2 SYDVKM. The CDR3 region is CATAGADFYEQYF. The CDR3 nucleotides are TGTGCCACAGCAGGGGCAGACTTCTACGAGCAGTACTTC.

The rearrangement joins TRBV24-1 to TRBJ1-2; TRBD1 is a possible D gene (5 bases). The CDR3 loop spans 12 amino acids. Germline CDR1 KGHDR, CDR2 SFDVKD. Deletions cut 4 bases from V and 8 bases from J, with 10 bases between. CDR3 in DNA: TGTGCCACCAGTGACCTCAGGGTCGGCTACACCTTC. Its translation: CATSDLRVGYTF.

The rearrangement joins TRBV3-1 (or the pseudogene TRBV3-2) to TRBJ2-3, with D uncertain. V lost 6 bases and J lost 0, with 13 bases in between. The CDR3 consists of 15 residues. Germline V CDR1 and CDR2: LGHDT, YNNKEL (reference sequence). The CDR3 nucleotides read TGTGCCAGCAGTCTCTTAGGAGTAAGCACAGATACGCAGTATTTT. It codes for CASSLLGVSTDTQYF.

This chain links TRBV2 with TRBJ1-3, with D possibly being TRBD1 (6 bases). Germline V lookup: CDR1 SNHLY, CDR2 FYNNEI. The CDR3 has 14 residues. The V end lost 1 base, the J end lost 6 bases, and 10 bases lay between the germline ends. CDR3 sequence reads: CASSEVGGQNTIYF. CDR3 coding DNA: TGTGCCAGCAGTGAAGTAGGGGGGCAAAACACCATATATTTT. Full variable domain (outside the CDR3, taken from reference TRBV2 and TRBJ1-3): EPEVTQTPSHQVTQMGQEVILRCVPISNHLYFYWYRQILGQKVEFLVSFYNNEISEKSEIFDDQFSVERPDGSNFTLKIRSTKLEDSAMYFCASSEVGGQNTIYFGEGSWLTVV.

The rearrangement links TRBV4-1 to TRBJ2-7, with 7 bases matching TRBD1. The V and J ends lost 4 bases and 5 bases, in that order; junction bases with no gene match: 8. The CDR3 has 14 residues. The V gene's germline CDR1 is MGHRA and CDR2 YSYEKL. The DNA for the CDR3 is TGCGCCAGCAGCCTCAGGGGGACCTTTAACGAGCAGTACTTC. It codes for CASSLRGTFNEQYF.

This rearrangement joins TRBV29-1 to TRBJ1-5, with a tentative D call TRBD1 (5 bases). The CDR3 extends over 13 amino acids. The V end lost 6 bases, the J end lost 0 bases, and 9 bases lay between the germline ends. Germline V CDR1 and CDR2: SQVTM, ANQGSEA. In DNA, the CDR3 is TGCAGCGTGCGCACAGGTAGCAATCAGCCCCAGCATTTT. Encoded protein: CSVRTGSNQPQHF.

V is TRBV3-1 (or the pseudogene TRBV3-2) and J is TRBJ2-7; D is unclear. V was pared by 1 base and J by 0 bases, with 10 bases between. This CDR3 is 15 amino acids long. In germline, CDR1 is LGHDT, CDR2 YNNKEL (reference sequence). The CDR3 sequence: CASSQGAISSYEQYF. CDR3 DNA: TGTGCCAGCAGCCAAGGCGCCATCAGCTCCTACGAGCAGTACTTC.

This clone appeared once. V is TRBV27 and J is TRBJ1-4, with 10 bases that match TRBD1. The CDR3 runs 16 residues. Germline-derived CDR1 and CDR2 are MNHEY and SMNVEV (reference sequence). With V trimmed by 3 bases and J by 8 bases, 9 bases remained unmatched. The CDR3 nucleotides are TGTGCCAGCAGTTTGATGTTGGGACAGGGGCGAGAAAAACTGTTTTTT. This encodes CASSLMLGQGREKLFF.

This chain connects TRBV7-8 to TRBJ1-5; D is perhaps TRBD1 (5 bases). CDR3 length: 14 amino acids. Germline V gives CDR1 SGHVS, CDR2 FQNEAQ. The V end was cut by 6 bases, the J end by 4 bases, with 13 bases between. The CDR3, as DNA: TGTGCCAGCAGTCGAAGCAGGGATAATCAGCCCCAGCATTTT. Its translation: CASSRSRDNQPQHF. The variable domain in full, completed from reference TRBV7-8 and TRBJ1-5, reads GAGVSQSPRYKVAKRGQDVALRCDPISGHVSLFWYQQALGQGPEFLTYFQNEAQLDKSGLPSDRFFAERPEGSVSTLKIQRTQQEDSAVYLCASSRSRDNQPQHFGDGTRLSIL.

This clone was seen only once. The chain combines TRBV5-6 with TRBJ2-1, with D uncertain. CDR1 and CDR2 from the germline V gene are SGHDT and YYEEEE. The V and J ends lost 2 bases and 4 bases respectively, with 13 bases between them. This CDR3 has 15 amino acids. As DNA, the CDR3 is TGTGCCAGCAGCTTTTCAAGATACCCGTACAATGAGCAGTTCTTC. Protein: CASSFSRYPYNEQFF.

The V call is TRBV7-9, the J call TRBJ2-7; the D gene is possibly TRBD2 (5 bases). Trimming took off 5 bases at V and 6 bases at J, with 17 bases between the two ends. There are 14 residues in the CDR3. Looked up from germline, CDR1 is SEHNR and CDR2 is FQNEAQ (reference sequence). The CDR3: CASSKEAGRTEQYF. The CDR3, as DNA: TGTGCCAGCAGCAAGGAGGCCGGACGTACCGAGCAGTACTTC.

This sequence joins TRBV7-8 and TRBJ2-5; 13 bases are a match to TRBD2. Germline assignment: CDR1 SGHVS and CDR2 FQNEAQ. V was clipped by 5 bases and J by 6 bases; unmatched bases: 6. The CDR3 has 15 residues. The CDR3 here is CASSQPGLAGKTQYF. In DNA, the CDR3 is TGTGCCAGCAGCCAACCGGGACTAGCGGGAAAGACCCAGTACTTC.

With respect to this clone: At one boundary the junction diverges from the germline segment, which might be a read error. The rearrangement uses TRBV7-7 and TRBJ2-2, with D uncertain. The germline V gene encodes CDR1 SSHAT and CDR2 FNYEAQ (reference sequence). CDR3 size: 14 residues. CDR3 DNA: TGTGCTAGCAGCTCATGGGGATCCACCGGGGAGCTGTTTTTT. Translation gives CASSSWGSTGELFF.

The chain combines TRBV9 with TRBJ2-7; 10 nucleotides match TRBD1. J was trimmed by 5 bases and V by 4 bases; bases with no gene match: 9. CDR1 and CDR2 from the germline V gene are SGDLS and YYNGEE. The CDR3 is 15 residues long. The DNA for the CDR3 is TGTGCCAGCAGCCAAACCGGGACAGGGGTAGACGAGCAGTACTTC. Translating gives CASSQTGTGVDEQYF.

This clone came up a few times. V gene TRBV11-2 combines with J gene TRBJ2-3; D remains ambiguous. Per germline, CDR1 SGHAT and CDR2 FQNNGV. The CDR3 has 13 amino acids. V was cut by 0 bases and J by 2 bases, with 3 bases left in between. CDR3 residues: CASSLDPTDTQYF. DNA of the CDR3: TGTGCCAGCAGCTTAGATCCCACAGATACGCAGTATTTT. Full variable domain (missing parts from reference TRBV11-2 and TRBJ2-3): EAGVAQSPRYKIIEKRQSVAFWCNPISGHATLYWYQQILGQGPKLLIQFQNNGVVDDSQLPKDRFSAERLKGVDSTLKIQPAKLEDSAVYLCASSLDPTDTQYFGPGTRLTVL.

The CDR3 reads CASSVRTRATEAFF. CDR3 nucleotide sequence: TGTGCCAGCAGTGTAAGAACACGGGCCACTGAAGCTTTCTTT. This chain uses TRBV28 with TRBJ1-1; the D is unclear. CDR3 size: 14 residues. Germline CDR1 and CDR2: MDHEN and SYDVKM. With 5 bases removed from V and 4 bases from J, the gap between germline ends came to 14 bases.

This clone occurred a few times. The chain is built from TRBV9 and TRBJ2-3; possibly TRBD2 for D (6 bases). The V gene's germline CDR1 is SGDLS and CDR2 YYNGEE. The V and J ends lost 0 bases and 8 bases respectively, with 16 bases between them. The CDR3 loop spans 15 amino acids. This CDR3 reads CASSVAGRVGGTQYF. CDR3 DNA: TGTGCCAGCAGCGTAGCAGGCAGGGTCGGGGGTACGCAGTATTTT.

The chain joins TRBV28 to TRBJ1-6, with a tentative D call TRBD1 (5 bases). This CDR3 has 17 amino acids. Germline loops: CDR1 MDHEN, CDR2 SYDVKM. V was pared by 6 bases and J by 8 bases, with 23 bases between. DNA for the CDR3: TGTGCCAGCAGCGTTGGGGCACGGGGGGTCGGTTATTCACCCCTCCACTTT. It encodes CASSVGARGVGYSPLHF.

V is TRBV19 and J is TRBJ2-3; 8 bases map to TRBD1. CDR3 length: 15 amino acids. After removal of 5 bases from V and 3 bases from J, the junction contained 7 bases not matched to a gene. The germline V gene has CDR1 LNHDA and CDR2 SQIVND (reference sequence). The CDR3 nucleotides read TGTGCCAGTAGTGGAAGGACAGGGAGGACAGATACGCAGTATTTT. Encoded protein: CASSGRTGRTDTQYF.

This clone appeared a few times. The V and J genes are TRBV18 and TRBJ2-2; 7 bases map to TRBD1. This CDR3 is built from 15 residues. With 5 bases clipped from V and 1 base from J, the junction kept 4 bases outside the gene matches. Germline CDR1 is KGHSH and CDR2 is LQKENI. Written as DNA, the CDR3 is TGTGCCAGCTCAGAGTACAGGGGGAACACCGGGGAGCTGTTTTTT. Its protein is CASSEYRGNTGELFF.

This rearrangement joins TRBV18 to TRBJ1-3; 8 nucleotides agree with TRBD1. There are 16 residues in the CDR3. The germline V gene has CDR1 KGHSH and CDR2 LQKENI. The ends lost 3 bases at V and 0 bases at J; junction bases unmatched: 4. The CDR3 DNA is TGTGCCAGCTCACCGGGACAGGTGAGCTCTGGAAACACCATATATTTT. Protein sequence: CASSPGQVSSGNTIYF.

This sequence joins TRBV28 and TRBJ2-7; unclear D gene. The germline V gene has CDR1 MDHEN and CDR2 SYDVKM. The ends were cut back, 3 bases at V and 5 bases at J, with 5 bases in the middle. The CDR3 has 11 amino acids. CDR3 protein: CASSLYNEQYF. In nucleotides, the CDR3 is TGTGCCAGCAGTTTGTATAACGAGCAGTACTTC.

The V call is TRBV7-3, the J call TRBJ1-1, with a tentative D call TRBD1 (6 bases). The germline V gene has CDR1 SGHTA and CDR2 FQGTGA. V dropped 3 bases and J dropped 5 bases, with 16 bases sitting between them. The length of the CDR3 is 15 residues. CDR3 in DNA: TGTGCCAGCAGCTTGAGGGGCAGGGGTGAGACTGAAGCTTTCTTT. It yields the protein CASSLRGRGETEAFF.

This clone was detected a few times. As DNA, the CDR3 is TGCGCCAGCAGCCAATGGCCGAGACAGGTTACCTACGAGCAGTACTTC. Translation gives CASSQWPRQVTYEQYF. The gene calls are TRBV4-1 and TRBJ2-7; the D gene is possibly TRBD1 (6 bases). This CDR3 is built from 16 residues. Trimming stripped 2 bases from V and 2 bases from J, with 16 bases between. Germline CDR1 is MGHRA and CDR2 is YSYEKL.

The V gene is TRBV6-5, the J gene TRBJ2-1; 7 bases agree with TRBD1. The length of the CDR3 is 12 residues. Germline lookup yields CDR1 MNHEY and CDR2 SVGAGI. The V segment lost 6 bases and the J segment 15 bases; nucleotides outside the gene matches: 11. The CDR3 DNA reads TGTGCCAGCAGACGAAGACAGGGACAGCCGTTCTTC. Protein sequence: CASRRRQGQPFF.

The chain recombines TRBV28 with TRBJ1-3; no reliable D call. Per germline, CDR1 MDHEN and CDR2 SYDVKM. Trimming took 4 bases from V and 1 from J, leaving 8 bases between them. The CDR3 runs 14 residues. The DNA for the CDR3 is TGTGCCAGCAGTTCCGGGCAGTCTGGAAACACCATATATTTT. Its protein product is CASSSGQSGNTIYF.

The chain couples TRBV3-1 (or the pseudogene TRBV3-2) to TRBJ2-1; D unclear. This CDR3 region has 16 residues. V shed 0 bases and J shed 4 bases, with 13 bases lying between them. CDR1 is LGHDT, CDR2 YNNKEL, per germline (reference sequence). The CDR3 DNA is TGTGCCAGCAGCCAAGATCCGGACCAACGATACAATGAGCAGTTCTTC. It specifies CASSQDPDQRYNEQFF.